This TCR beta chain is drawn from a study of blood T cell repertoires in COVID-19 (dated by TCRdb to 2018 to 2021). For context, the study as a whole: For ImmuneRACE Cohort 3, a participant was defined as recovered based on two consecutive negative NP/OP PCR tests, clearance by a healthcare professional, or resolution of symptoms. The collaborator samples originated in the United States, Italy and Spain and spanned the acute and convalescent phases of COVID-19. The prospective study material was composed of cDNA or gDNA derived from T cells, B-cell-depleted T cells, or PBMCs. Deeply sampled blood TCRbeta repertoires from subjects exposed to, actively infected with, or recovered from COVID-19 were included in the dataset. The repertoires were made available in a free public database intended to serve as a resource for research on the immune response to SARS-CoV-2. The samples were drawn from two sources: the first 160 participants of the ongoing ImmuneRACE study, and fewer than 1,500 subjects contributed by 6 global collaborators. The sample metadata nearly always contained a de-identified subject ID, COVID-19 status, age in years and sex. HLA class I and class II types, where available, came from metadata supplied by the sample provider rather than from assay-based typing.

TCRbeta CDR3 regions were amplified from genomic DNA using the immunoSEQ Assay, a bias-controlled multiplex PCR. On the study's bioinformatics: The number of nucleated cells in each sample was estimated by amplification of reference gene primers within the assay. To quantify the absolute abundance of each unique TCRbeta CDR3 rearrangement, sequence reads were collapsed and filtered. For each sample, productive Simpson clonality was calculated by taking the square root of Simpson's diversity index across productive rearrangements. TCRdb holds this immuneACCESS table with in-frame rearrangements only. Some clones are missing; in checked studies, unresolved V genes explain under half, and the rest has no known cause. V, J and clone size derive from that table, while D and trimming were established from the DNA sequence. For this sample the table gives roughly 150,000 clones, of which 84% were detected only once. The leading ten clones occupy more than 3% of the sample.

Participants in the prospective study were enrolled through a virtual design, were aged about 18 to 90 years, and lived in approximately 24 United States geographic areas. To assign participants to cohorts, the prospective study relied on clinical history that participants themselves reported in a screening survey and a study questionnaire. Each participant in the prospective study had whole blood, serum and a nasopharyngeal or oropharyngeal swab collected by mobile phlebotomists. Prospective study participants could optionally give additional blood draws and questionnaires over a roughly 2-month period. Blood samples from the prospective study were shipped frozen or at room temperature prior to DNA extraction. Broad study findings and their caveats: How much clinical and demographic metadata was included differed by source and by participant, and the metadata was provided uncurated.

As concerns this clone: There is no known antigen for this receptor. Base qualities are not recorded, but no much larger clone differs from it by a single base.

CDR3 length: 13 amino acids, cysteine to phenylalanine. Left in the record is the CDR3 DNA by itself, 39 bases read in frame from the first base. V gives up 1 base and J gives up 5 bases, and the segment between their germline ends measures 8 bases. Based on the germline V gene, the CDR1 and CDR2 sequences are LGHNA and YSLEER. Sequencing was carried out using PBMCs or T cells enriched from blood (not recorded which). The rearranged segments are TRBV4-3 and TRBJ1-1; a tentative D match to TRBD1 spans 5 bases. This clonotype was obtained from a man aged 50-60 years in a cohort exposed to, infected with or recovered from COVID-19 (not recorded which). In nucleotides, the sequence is TGCGCCAGCAGCCAAGGGCGACAGACTGAAGCTTTCTTT. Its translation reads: CASSQGRQTEAFF.